This TCR beta chain was obtained from a study of shared clonotypes between healthy human individuals. The assay ran at deep level. Each PCR replicate from the sorted subsets contained about 200 ng DNA, which is about 30,000 T cell genomes. Assay used: immunoSEQ multiplex PCR; TCRdb lists only in-frame clones, some missing. The table includes 2 million or so clones, roughly 94% detected once. The donors, healthy adults who were HIV-negative, had experienced no recent acute infections or vaccinations. The study separated CD4+ cells into CD45RA+ naive and CD45RA-negative memory subsets. The V and J ends lost 6 bases and 0 bases respectively, with 13 bases between them. Germline CDR1 SEHNR, CDR2 FQNEAQ (reference sequence). This CDR3 spans 15 amino acids.

The receptor's source is a man between 18 and 35 years old in good health. This chain connects TRBV7-9 to TRBJ2-3; a possible D gene is TRBD2 (5 bases). The sample consisted of naive CD4+ T cells sorted from blood. Subset denoted: CD45RA+ positively selected. The CDR3 region has the DNA TGTGCCAGCAGTCCCAGCGGAGCTAGCACAGATACGCAGTATTTT. As protein: CASSPSGASTDTQYF.